The 26 T cell receptor beta chains in this list originate from one sample, sequenced in a study of T cells in Graves' hyperthyroidism and ophthalmopathy. The TCR beta CDR3 regions underwent amplification using RNA transcripts as the source. First-round RT-PCR targeting the TCR CDR3 was performed with the HTBI primer set. TCRdb reprocessed the multiplex PCR reads with MiXCR, giving one entry per CDR3 protein. Among about 400,000 distinct CDR3 sequences, around an eighth were seen once, and the ten largest hold 25% to 30%. The specimen sequenced was blood. The receptors were sampled from a man aged 50-59 years with Graves' ophthalmopathy.

Regarding this clonotype: A much larger clone differs by one base, so this may be a read error. V is TRBV6-1 and J is TRBJ1-2, with 7 bases aligning to TRBD1. The CDR3 covers 13 residues. Germline V CDR1 and CDR2: MNHNS, SASEGT. CDR3 amino acids: CAGSGNTGDGYTF. CDR3 coding DNA: TGTGCCGGCAGTGGTAATACAGGGGATGGCTACACCTTC.

This clonotype was seen more than once but under ten times. The rearrangement uses TRBV2 and TRBJ2-7; D unclear. V lost 8 bases to trimming and J lost 4 bases, with 9 bases between them. CDR3 size: 11 residues. Germline V gene data show CDR1 as SNHLY and CDR2 as FYNNEI. CDR3 DNA sequence: TGTGCCAGCGGAAGACTGTACGAGCAGTACTTC. Its protein product is CASGRLYEQYF.

This clonotype was found many times. V gene TRBV20-1 combines with J gene TRBJ2-1; D is unclear. CDR3 length: 13 residues. Germline V gene data show CDR1 as DFQATT and CDR2 as SNEGSKA (reference sequence). Trimming removed 8 bases at V and 0 bases at J, with 11 bases between. The CDR3 bases are TGCAGTTCAACTGGTAGCTCCTACAATGAGCAGTTCTTC. Amino acids: CSSTGSSYNEQFF.

This clonotype was found many times. The rearrangement uses TRBV6-1 and TRBJ1-5; D gene unclear. This CDR3 has 13 amino acids. CDR1 and CDR2 (germline): MNHNS, SASEGT. Trimming cost V 4 bases and J 7 bases, with 11 bases left between them. The CDR3 reads CASSGDRRQPQHF. CDR3 DNA sequence: TGTGCCAGCAGTGGGGATCGCAGGCAGCCCCAGCATTTT.

This clonotype was found many times. The gene calls are TRBV5-8 and TRBJ2-3; D uncertain. This CDR3 region has 18 residues. Germline V lookup: CDR1 SGHTS, CDR2 YDEGEE. Trimming cost V 0 bases and J 2 bases, with 19 bases left between them. The chain's CDR3 is CASSLELIEDAHTDTQYF. The CDR3 DNA reads TGTGCCAGCAGCTTGGAATTGATCGAGGACGCACACACAGATACGCAGTATTTT.

This clonotype was detected ten times or more. CDR3 loop: CASSYGGGYQETQYF. The CDR3 DNA sequence: TGTGCCAGCAGTTACGGAGGGGGGTACCAAGAGACCCAGTACTTC. The V gene is TRBV6-5, the J gene TRBJ2-5; the D gene could be TRBD1 or TRBD2 (6 bases each). Germline V lookup: CDR1 MNHEY, CDR2 SVGAGI. The length of the CDR3 is 15 residues. Trimming left V 2 bases short and J 0 bases short, with 10 bases between.

This clonotype occurred many times. This sequence joins TRBV20-1 and TRBJ2-1; 7 nucleotides match TRBD2. V gave up 3 bases and J gave up 1 base; unmatched junction bases: 12. Germline V gives CDR1 DFQATT, CDR2 SNEGSKA (reference sequence). The CDR3 is 17 residues long. The CDR3 spells CSARFFGAGPSYNEQFF. CDR3 sequence (DNA): TGCAGTGCTAGGTTCTTTGGAGCGGGACCATCCTACAATGAGCAGTTCTTC.

The V call is TRBV11-2, the J call TRBJ2-7; D is perhaps TRBD1 (6 bases). Trimming cost V 5 bases and J 6 bases, with 11 bases left between them. CDR3 length equals 12 residues. The germline V gene encodes CDR1 SGHAT and CDR2 FQNNGV. The CDR3 coding sequence is TGTGCCAGCAGCCCGGGACAATCCGAGCAGTACTTC. As protein: CASSPGQSEQYF.

This clonotype was observed at least ten times. This chain uses TRBV3-1 with TRBJ1-4, with D possibly TRBD1 on 5 matching bases. The CDR3 has 16 amino acids. V was cut by 3 bases and J by 10 bases, with 21 bases left in between. CDR1 is LGHDT, CDR2 YNNKEL, per germline (reference sequence). CDR3 amino acids: CASSHRDLGRDRKLFF. The CDR3 coding sequence is TGTGCCAGCAGCCATCGAGACTTAGGGCGGGACCGAAAACTGTTTTTT. The complete variable domain, with remaining parts taken from reference TRBV3-1 and TRBJ1-4, reads DTAVSQTPKYLVTQMGNDKSIKCEQNLGHDTMYWYKQDSKKFLKIMFSYNNKELIINETVPNRFSPKSPDKAHLNLHINSLELGDSAVYFCASSHRDLGRDRKLFFGSGTQLSVL.

V gene TRBV6-1 combines with J gene TRBJ2-7; D may be TRBD1 (6 bases). V lost 6 bases and J lost 9, with 27 bases in between. The CDR3 consists of 16 residues. In germline, CDR1 is MNHNS, CDR2 SASEGT. CDR3 region: CASSDPLRGTANGQYF. The CDR3 nucleotides read TGTGCCAGCAGCGACCCCCTCAGGGGAACAGCCAACGGGCAGTACTTC.

This clonotype was detected ten times or more. J is TRBJ2-3 and V is TRBV20-1; D remains ambiguous. With 6 bases removed from V and 2 bases from J, the gap between germline ends came to 15 bases. Per germline, CDR1 DFQATT and CDR2 SNEGSKA (reference sequence). CDR3 size: 14 residues. In nucleotides, the CDR3 is TGCAGTGCCACCCTCTTTGAGGTCACAGATACGCAGTATTTT. Translating it yields CSATLFEVTDTQYF.

In regard to this clonotype: A much larger clone sits a single nucleotide away, making a read error possible. The conserved final phenylalanine or tryptophan is absent from the CDR3, which likely points to a read error. In DNA form, the CDR3 reads TGTGCCAGCAGCTTAGAGGCTAGCGGGAGTTGGACAGATACGCAGTATTCT. This translates into CASSLEASGSWTDTQYS. V is TRBV7-8 and J is TRBJ2-3; 10 bases are a match to TRBD2. Germline CDR1 and CDR2: SGHVS and FQNEAQ. The CDR3 consists of 17 residues. After removal of 1 base from V and 3 bases from J, the junction contained 7 bases not matched to a gene.

This clonotype has a handful of counts. The V call is TRBV2, the J call TRBJ2-7, with D possibly matching TRBD1 (6 bases). Germline V gene sequence: CDR1 SNHLY, CDR2 FYNNEI. This CDR3 comprises 14 residues. Trimming took off 8 bases at V and 4 bases at J, with 18 bases between the two ends. Written as DNA, the CDR3 is TGTGCCAGCTCAATACAGGGCCCCCGATACGAGCAGTACTTC. Translated, it gives CASSIQGPRYEQYF.

Many counts were recorded for this clonotype. Germline and junction disagree at one end, which may indicate a read error. The rearrangement uses TRBV7-9 and TRBJ2-1, with 11 positions matching TRBD2. CDR1 SEHNR and CDR2 FQNEAQ come from the germline V gene (reference sequence). The length of the CDR3 is 14 residues. This chain's CDR3 is CASSLAGGPNEQFF. The CDR3 DNA reads TGCGCCAGCAGCTTAGCGGGAGGGCCTAATGAGCAGTTCTTC.

The chain joins TRBV27 to TRBJ2-7; D gene unclear. Germline V gene sequence: CDR1 MNHEY, CDR2 SMNVEV (reference sequence). The CDR3 is made up of 15 amino acids. V lost 3 bases to trimming and J lost 6 bases, with 18 bases between them. The CDR3 reads CASSLLAAAVGEQYF. The CDR3 DNA is TGTGCCAGCAGTTTGTTGGCGGCGGCTGTGGGCGAGCAGTACTTC.

The V gene is TRBV9, the J gene TRBJ2-5, with unresolved D. Germline CDR1 reads SGDLS; CDR2 reads YYNGEE. Between the trimmed V and J ends, which lost 0 bases and 3 bases, there was a span of 6 bases. The CDR3 consists of 13 residues. In DNA, the CDR3 is TGTGCCAGCAGCGTAGCGGCAGAAGAGACCCAGTACTTC. It specifies CASSVAAEETQYF.

At least ten counts were recorded for this clonotype. The chain has TRBV12-3 or TRBV12-4 and TRBJ2-1; D remains unclear. The CDR3 contains 13 residues. V was shortened by 5 bases and J by 14 bases, with 19 bases between the two germline ends. The chain's CDR3 is CASSPRRNGSKFF. CDR3 coding DNA: TGTGCCAGCAGTCCCCGACGGAACGGATCAAAGTTCTTC.

In this sample, this clonotype turned up many times. The V gene is TRBV7-8, the J gene TRBJ2-1; D is unresolved. CDR1 is SGHVS and CDR2 is FQNEAQ in the germline V gene. The V end lost 1 base, the J end lost 5 bases, and 9 bases lay between the germline ends. CDR3 length equals 14 residues. The CDR3 region is CASSLVARNNEQFF. For the CDR3, the DNA is TGTGCCAGCAGCTTAGTGGCCAGAAACAATGAGCAGTTCTTC.

Note on this clonotype: This may come from a read error, since a much larger clone is one base off. This CDR3 reads CSAQTGQGPYEQFF. The CDR3, as DNA: TGCAGTGCTCAGACGGGACAGGGCCCCTACGAGCAGTTCTTC. V usage is TRBV20-1 and J usage is TRBJ2-7; 9 positions agree with TRBD1. The DNA end favors TRBJ2-1, so the J call may be wrong. CDR1 DFQATT and CDR2 SNEGSKA come from the germline V gene (reference sequence). The CDR3 contains 14 residues.

This sequence joins TRBV4-1 and TRBJ1-1; D gene uncertain. Germline CDR1 reads MGHRA; CDR2 reads YSYEKL. Trimming pared 0 bases from V and 1 base from J, leaving 6 bases between. This CDR3 is 14 amino acids long. CDR3 sequence (DNA): TGCGCCAGCAGCCAAGAGGATGGGAACACTGAAGCTTTCTTT. Translated: CASSQEDGNTEAFF.

This clonotype came up many times. The chain joins TRBV4-2 to TRBJ2-7; 8 nucleotides line up with TRBD2. With 0 bases clipped from V and 6 bases from J, the junction kept 7 bases outside the gene matches. CDR1 and CDR2 from the germline V gene are LGHNA and YNFKEQ. CDR3 size: 15 residues. CDR3 protein: CASSQESAGGREQYF. As DNA, the CDR3 is TGTGCCAGCAGCCAAGAGTCGGCGGGAGGTCGCGAGCAGTACTTC.

This clonotype was recorded at least ten times. J is TRBJ1-1 and V is TRBV6-1; D gene uncertain. This CDR3 contains 13 residues. Trimming pared 8 bases from V and 3 bases from J, leaving 13 bases between. The germline V gene encodes CDR1 MNHNS and CDR2 SASEGT. The CDR3 here is CASRKEADTEAFF. CDR3 in DNA: TGTGCCAGCCGGAAAGAGGCTGACACTGAAGCTTTCTTT.

On this clonotype: This could be a read error, since a much larger clone is one nucleotide away. This chain joins TRBV28 and TRBJ1-4; D might be TRBD1 (6 bases). Germline CDR1 is MDHEN and CDR2 is SYDVKM. The CDR3 has 15 amino acids. V was pared by 10 bases and J by 9 bases, with 24 bases between. This chain's CDR3 is CATEGGHGSSQKLFF. The CDR3 DNA is TGTGCCACCGAGGGGGGTCATGGGAGTAGTCAAAAACTGTTTTTT.

This clonotype was observed many times. J is TRBJ2-1 and V is TRBV3-1, with D possibly TRBD2 on 6 matching bases. Germline CDR1 reads LGHDT; CDR2 reads YNNKEL (reference sequence). V dropped 1 base and J dropped 2 bases, with 9 bases sitting between them. CDR3 length: 15 amino acids. The CDR3 DNA reads as TGTGCCAGCAGCCAAGGGATAGCGGCCTACAATGAGCAGTTCTTC. Translating gives CASSQGIAAYNEQFF.

In its sample, this clonotype was seen many times. The genes are TRBV7-2 and TRBJ2-5; 8 bases agree with TRBD1. Trimming removed 7 bases from V and 3 bases from J; junction bases left unmatched: 4. Looked up from germline, CDR1 is SGHTA and CDR2 is FQGNSA. This CDR3 region has 13 residues. The CDR3 DNA is TGTGCCAGCACCCGGACAGGGAAAGAGACCCAGTACTTC. Protein: CASTRTGKETQYF.

Comment on this clonotype: A much larger clone sits a single nucleotide away, making a read error possible. The rearrangement uses TRBV28 and TRBJ2-6; TRBD1 agrees at 9 bases. V shed 1 base, J shed 0 bases, and the junction held 7 bases outside the gene matches. In germline, CDR1 is MDHEN, CDR2 SYDVKM. This CDR3 has 19 amino acids. CDR3 nucleotide sequence: TGTGCCAGCAGTTTATTAGGACAGGGGCTCGGCTCTGGGGCCAACGTCCTGACTTTC. Protein: CASSLLGQGLGSGANVLTF.